This TCR beta chain stems from a study of patients and donors after allogeneic stem cell transplantation. Only a few counts were recorded for this clonotype. Germline V gene sequence: CDR1 SGDLS, CDR2 YYNGEE. The CDR3 sequence is 14 residues long. Trimming took off 4 bases at V and 2 bases at J, with 12 bases between the two ends. TCRdb used MiXCR to reprocess the RT-PCR reads, holding one entry per CDR3 protein. Of hundreds of thousands of distinct CDR3 sequences in the sample, approximately 16% are singletons; the top ten hold over 6%. This sequence joins TRBV9 and TRBJ2-5, with D possibly being TRBD1 or TRBD2 (5 bases each). The source of this sequence is a human donor who was either an allogeneic HSCT recipient or a stem cell or donor lymphocyte infusion donor (not recorded which). It is not recorded whose cells these are; they may come from a transplant donor. The specimen was blood, either unsorted or a sorted T cell fraction (not recorded which). This CDR3 is CASSSWDVQETQYF. CDR3 nucleotide sequence: TGTGCCAGCAGCTCCTGGGACGTACAAGAGACCCAGTACTTC.